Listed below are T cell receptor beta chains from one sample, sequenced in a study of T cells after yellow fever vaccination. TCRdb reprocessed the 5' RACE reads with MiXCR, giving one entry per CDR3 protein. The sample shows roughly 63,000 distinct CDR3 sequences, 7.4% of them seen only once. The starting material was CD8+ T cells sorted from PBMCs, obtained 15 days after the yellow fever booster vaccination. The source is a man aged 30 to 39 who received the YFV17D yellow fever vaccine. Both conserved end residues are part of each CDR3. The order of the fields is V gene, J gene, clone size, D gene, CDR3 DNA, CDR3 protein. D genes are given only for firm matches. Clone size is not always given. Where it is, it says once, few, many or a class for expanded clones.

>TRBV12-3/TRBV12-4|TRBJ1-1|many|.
TGTGCCAGCAGTTTCGAACGGAACACTGAAGCTTTCTTT
CASSFERNTEAFF
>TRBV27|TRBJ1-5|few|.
TGTGCCAGCAGTCCCCGAGCCTTTTTTAGGTATCAGCCCCAGCATTTT
CASSPRAFFRYQPQHF
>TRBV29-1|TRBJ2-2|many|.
TGCAGCGTTGAAGATCTGGGGAGCGGGCCGAACACCGGGGAGCTGTTTTTT
CSVEDLGSGPNTGELFF
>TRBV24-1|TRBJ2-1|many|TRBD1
TGTGCCACCAGGCCGGGACAGGGCTCCTACAATGAGCAGTTCTTC
CATRPGQGSYNEQFF
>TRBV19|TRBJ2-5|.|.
TGTGCCAGTAGTTTCCCGGGAGTCCAAGAGACCCAGTACTTC
CASSFPGVQETQYF
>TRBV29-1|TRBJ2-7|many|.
TGCAGCGTTGAATCAGGGAGAGGCGGTACATCCTACGAGCAGTACTTC
CSVESGRGGTSYEQYF
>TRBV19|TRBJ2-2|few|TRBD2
TGTGCCAGTAGTGCCCTAACTAGCGGCCAGAACACCGGGGAGCTGTTTTTT
CASSALTSGQNTGELFF
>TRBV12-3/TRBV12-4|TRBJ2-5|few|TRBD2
TGTGCCAGCAGGGAACTAGCGGGGCGAGACGAGACCCAGTACTTC
CASRELAGRDETQYF
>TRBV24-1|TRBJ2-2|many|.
TGTGCCACCAGTGACCCCTTGGAGAGGGACGGGGAGCTGTTTTTT
CATSDPLERDGELFF
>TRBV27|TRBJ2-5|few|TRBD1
TGTGCCAGCAGTTTAGGGACAGGGGTTCAAGAGACCCAGTACTTC
CASSLGTGVQETQYF
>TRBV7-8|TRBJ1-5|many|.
TGTGCCAGCAGCTTAGGGGGTCTAGGACAGCCCCAGCATTTT
CASSLGGLGQPQHF
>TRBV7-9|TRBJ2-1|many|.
TGTGCCACCCAACCCCCCCCAACGGGCTACAATGAGCAGTTCTTC
CATQPPPTGYNEQFF
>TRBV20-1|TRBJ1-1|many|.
TGCAGTGCTAGAGATGTAGGGGGAAGGGCTTTCTTT
CSARDVGGRAFF
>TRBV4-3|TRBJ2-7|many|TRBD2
TGCGCCAGCAGCCAAGATCTTTGGGAGGGCCGCGAGCAGTACTTC
CASSQDLWEGREQYF
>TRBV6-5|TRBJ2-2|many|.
TGTGCCAGCAGTTACTCAACGTCGAACACCGGGGAGCTGTTTTTT
CASSYSTSNTGELFF
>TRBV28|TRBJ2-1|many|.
TGTGCCAGCAACAAAGCTGTATCAAATGAGCAGTTCTTC
CASNKAVSNEQFF
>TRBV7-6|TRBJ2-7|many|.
TGTGCCAGCAGCACCGCCCGTCTGGGCGAGCAGTACTTC
CASSTARLGEQYF
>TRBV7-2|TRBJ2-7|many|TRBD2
TGTGCCAGCAGCCGGAATGGACTAGCGGGAGGCTACGAGCAGTACTTC
CASSRNGLAGGYEQYF
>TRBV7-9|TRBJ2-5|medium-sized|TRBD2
TGTGCCAGCAGCTTGAGCGGGACCCTGGAAGAGACCCAGTACTTC
CASSLSGTLEETQYF
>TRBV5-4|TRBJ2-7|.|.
TGTGCCAGCAGCGCGGACAGTCAACTTAACTACGAGCAGTACTTC
CASSADSQLNYEQYF
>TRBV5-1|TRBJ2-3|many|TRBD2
TGCGCCAGCAGCTTGGGCCCCCGCGGTGGCGGGAGGACAGATACGCAGTATTTT
CASSLGPRGGGRTDTQYF
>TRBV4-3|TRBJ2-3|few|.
TGCGCCAGCAGCCAAGGGCCCGAGAGCACAGATACGCAGTATTTT
CASSQGPESTDTQYF
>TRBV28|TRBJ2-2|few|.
TGTGCCAGCAGCACCGGGCTAGCGCAAGCCCGGGACGGGGAGCTGTTTTTT
CASSTGLAQARDGELFF
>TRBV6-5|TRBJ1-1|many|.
TGTGCCAGCAGACCGGGGGCCGGCCACACTGAAGCTTTCTTT
CASRPGAGHTEAFF
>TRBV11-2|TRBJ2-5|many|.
TGTGCCAGCAGCTTATTTTCTAGGGAGACCCAGTACTTC
CASSLFSRETQYF
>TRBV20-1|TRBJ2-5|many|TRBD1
TGCAGTGCTCCCCCCCAGGGGGCGTCCTTCGTAGGGACCCAGTACTTC
CSAPPQGASFVGTQYF
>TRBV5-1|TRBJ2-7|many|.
TGCGCCAGCAGCTACACCGGGACGGAAACCTACGAGCAGTACTTC
CASSYTGTETYEQYF
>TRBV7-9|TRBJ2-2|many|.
TGTGCCAGCAGCCTTCCGGGACTTTCGACTACCGGGGAGCTGTTTTTT
CASSLPGLSTTGELFF
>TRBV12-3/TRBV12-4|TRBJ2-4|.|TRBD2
TGTGCCAGCAGTCCGAGACTAGCGGGAGGTTTTTCAGCCAAAAACATTCAGTACTTC
CASSPRLAGGFSAKNIQYF
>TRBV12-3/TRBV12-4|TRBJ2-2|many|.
TGTGCCAGCAGTTTAGGGCCTGTAACCGGGGAGCTGTTTTTT
CASSLGPVTGELFF
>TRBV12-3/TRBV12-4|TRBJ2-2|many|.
TGTGCCAGCAAGAAGACAGTTAACACCGGGGAGCTGTTTTTT
CASKKTVNTGELFF
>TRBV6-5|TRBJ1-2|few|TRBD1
TGTGCCAGCAGTTACTGGGCAGGGGGCAACTATGGCTACACCTTC
CASSYWAGGNYGYTF
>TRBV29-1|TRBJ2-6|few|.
TGCAGCGTTGAAGAATCAACGGGAGCCGACTTGGCGCCCCTGACTTTC
CSVEESTGADLAPLTF
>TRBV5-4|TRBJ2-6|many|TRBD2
TGTGCCAGCAGCTTGGGAGCGGGAGTTAGTGGGGCCAACGTCCTGACTTTC
CASSLGAGVSGANVLTF
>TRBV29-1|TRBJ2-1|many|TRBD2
TGCAGCGTTGAAGATCGACTAGCGGGAGTATTGGCTGAGCAGTTCTTC
CSVEDRLAGVLAEQFF
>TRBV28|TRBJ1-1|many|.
TGTGCCAGCAGGAAACAGGGCATGAACACTGAAGCTTTCTTT
CASRKQGMNTEAFF
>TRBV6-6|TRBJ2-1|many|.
TGTGCCAGCAGTCTTCGACTAGATGAGCAGTTCTTC
CASSLRLDEQFF
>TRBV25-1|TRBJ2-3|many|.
TGTGCCAGCAGCCTTGCAGCTAGCACAGATACGCAGTATTTT
CASSLAASTDTQYF
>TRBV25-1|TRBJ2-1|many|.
TGTGCCAGCAGTGAAGTTAGCCGAAACTACAATGAGCAGTTCTTC
CASSEVSRNYNEQFF
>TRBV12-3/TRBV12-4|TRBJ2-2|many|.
TGTGCCAGCATAGACCCGAACACCGGGGAGCTGTTTTTT
CASIDPNTGELFF
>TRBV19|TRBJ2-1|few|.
TGTGCCAGTACCCAAAGAGGGGTCCAGGACAATGAGCAGTTCTTC
CASTQRGVQDNEQFF
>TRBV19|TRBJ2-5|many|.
TGTGCCAGTAGTATTTCGCTCGGGACCACACAAGAGACCCAGTACTTC
CASSISLGTTQETQYF
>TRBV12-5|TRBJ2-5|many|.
TGTGCTAGTGGTTTAATTGGGGCGCAGGAGACCCAGTACTTC
CASGLIGAQETQYF
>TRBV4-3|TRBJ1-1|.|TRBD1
TGCGCCAGCAGCCCGACAGGGTCCGGCACTGAAGCTTTCTTT
CASSPTGSGTEAFF
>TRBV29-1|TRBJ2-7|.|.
TGCAGCGTCACTGGAGGATCAGGGGTTTCCTACGAGCAGTACTTC
CSVTGGSGVSYEQYF
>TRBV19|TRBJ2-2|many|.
TGTGCCAGTAGTATCGCTGCGGGGATTACCGGGGAGCTGTTTTTT
CASSIAAGITGELFF
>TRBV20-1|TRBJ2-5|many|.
TGCAGTGCTAGAGATTTAGGGGAGACCCAGTACTTC
CSARDLGETQYF
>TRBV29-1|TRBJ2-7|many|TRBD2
TGCAGCGTGACAAGTAGCGGGATTACCTACGAGCAGTACTTC
CSVTSSGITYEQYF
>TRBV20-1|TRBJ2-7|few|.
TGCAGTGCTAGGGATGGGGGGCCTTTTTACGAGCAGTACTTC
CSARDGGPFYEQYF
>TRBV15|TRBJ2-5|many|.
TGTGCCACCAGCAGAGAGGGTGGGGGCCCCCAAGAGACCCAGTACTTC
CATSREGGGPQETQYF
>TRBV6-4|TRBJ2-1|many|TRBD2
TGTGCCAGCAGCCCTAGCGGACTAGCTTCTTACAATGAGCAGTTCTTC
CASSPSGLASYNEQFF
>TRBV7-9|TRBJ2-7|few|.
TGTGCCAGCAGCGCAAGCCAGGTCGAGCAGTACTTC
CASSASQVEQYF
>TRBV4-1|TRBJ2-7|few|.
TGCGCCAGCAGCCAAGAAGACAGAATCTACGAGCAGTACTTC
CASSQEDRIYEQYF
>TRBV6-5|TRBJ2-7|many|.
TGTGCCAGCACTCACCTCTACGAGCAGTACTTC
CASTHLYEQYF